This T cell receptor (beta chain) appears in the sequencing data of a study of T cells after yellow fever vaccination. Overall study findings and caveats: A faster peak, day 5 versus 15, was reached by the weaker secondary response. Reappearing after the booster were most of the clones from primary vaccination (less than 98% CD4, 75% to 90% CD8).

Template switching by 5'RACE produced TCR cDNA, adding a universal primer site and UMIs. TCRdb re-called the 5' RACE reads with MiXCR, one entry per CDR3 protein. The data contain approximately 330,000 distinct CDR3 sequences, over 3.5% of them seen just once; the ten biggest clones take up 20% to 25%. This clonotype has ten or more counts. The antigen remains unidentified. J gave up 10 bases and V 0 bases, and 9 bases lay outside the gene matches. This CDR3 contains 15 residues. Germline CDR1 and CDR2: ENHRY and SYGVKD. The TCR was taken from a man aged 18-30 years who received the YFV17D yellow fever vaccine. The V and J genes are TRBV10-3 and TRBJ2-3; 8 bases match TRBD2. Sequencing used PBMCs, obtained 5 days after the yellow fever booster vaccination. For the CDR3, the DNA is TGTGCCATCAGTGAGTCGGAGTCTAGCGGGTTTTCGCAGTATTTT. As protein: CAISESESSGFSQYF.